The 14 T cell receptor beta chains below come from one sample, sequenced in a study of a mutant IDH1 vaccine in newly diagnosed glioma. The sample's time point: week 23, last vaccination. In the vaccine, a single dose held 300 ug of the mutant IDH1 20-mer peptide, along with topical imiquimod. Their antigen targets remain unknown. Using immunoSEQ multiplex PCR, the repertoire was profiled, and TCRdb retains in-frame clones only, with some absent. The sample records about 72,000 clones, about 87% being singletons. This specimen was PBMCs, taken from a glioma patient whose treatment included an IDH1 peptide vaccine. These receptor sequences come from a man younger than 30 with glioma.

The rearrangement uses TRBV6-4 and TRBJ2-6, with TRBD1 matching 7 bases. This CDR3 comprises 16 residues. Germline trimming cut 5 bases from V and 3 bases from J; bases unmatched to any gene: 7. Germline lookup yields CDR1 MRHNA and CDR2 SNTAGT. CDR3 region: CASSPGQAYGANVLTF. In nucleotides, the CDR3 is TGTGCCAGCAGTCCTGGACAGGCTTATGGGGCCAACGTCCTGACTTTC.

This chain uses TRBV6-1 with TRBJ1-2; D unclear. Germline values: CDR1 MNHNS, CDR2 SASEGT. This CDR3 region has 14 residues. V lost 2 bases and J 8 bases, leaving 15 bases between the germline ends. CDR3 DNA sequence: TGTGCCAGCAGTGAAATCAGCGAGAACCTGGGCTACACCTTC. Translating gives CASSEISENLGYTF.

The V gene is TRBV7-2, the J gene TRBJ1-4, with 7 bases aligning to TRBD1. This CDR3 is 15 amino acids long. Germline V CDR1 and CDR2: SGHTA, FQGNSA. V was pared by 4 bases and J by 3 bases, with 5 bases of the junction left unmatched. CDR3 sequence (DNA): TGTGCCAGCAGCTCCACAGGGGTCCCTAATGAAAAACTGTTTTTT. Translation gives CASSSTGVPNEKLFF.

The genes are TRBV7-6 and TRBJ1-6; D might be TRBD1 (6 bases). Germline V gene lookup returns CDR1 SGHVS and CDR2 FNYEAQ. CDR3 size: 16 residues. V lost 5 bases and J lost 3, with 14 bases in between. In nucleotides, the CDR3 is TGTGCCAGCAGCCCACAGGGAGGTGGCTATAATTCACCCCTCCACTTT. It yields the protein CASSPQGGGYNSPLHF.

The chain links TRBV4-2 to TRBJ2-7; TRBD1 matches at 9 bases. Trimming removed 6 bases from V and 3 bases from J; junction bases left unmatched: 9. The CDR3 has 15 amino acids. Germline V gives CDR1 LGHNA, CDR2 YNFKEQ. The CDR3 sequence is CASRAGTGFFYEQYF. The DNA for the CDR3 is TGTGCCAGCAGGGCCGGGACAGGGTTTTTCTACGAGCAGTACTTC.

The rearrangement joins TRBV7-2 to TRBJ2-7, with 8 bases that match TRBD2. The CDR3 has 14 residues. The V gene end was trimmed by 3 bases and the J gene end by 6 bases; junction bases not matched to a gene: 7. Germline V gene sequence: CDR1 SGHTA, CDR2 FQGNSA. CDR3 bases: TGTGCCAGCAGCTTCCGGCGGGGGGTGAGCGAGCAGTACTTC. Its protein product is CASSFRRGVSEQYF.

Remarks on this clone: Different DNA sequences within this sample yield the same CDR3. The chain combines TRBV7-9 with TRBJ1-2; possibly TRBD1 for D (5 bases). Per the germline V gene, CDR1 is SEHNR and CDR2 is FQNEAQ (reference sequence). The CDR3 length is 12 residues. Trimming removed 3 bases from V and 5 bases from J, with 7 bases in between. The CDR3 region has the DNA TGTGCCAGCAGCTTGGAGGGGTATGGCTACACCTTC. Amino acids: CASSLEGYGYTF.

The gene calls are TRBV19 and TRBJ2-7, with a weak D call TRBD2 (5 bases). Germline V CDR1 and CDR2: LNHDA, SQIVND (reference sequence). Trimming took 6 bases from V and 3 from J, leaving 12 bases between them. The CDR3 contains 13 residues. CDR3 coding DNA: TGTGCCAGTAGCCGGGGTCGTTACTACGAGCAGTACTTC. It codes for CASSRGRYYEQYF.

CDR3 sequence reads: CASSLILHRTGKTGELFF. In DNA, the CDR3 is TGTGCCAGCAGCTTGATACTCCACAGGACAGGGAAGACCGGGGAGCTGTTTTTT. This chain uses TRBV5-6 with TRBJ2-2, with TRBD1 matching 8 bases. This CDR3 is 18 amino acids long. V lost 1 base and J lost 5; bases outside the gene matches: 13. Germline-derived CDR1 and CDR2 are SGHDT and YYEEEE.

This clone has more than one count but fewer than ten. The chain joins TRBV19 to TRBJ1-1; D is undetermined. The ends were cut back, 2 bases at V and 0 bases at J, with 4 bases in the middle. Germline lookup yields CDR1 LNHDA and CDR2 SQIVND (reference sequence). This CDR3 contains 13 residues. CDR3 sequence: CASSIQLNTEAFF. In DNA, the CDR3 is TGTGCCAGTAGTATACAACTGAACACTGAAGCTTTCTTT. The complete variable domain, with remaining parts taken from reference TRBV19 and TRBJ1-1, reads DGGITQSPKYLFRKEGQNVTLSCEQNLNHDAMYWYRQDPGQGLRLIYYSQIVNDFQKGDIAEGYSVSREKKESFPLTVTSAQKNPTAFYLCASSIQLNTEAFFGQGTRLTVV.

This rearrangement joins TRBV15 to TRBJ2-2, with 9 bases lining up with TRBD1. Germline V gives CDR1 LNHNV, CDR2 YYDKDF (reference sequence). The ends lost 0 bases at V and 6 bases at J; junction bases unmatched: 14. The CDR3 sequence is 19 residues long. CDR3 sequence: CATSRDYNSGTGPAGELFF. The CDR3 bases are TGTGCCACCAGCAGAGACTATAACTCCGGGACAGGGCCGGCCGGGGAGCTGTTTTTT. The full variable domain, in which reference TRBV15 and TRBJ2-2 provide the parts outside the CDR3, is DAMVIQNPRYQVTQFGKPVTLSCSQTLNHNVMYWYQQKSSQAPKLLFHYYDKDFNNEADTPDNFQSRRPNTSFCFLDIRSPGLGDTAMYLCATSRDYNSGTGPAGELFFGEGSRLTVL.

The CDR3 sequence: CASSFGSPYEQYF. CDR3 in DNA: TGTGCCAGTAGTTTCGGTTCCCCCTACGAGCAGTACTTC. The J gene is TRBJ2-7, the V gene TRBV19; D gene ambiguous. Germline V lookup: CDR1 LNHDA, CDR2 SQIVND (reference sequence). With 5 bases removed from V and 2 bases from J, the gap between germline ends came to 10 bases. There are 13 residues in the CDR3.

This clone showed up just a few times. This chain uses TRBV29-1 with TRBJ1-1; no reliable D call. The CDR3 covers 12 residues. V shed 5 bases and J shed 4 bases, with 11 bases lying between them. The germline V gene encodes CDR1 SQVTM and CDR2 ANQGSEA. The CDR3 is CSVSLDRTEAFF. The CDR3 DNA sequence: TGCAGCGTTTCCCTCGACCGCACTGAAGCTTTCTTT.

CDR3 region: CASSELYGGYEQYF. CDR3 sequence (DNA): TGTGCCAGCAGTGAATTATATGGGGGATACGAGCAGTACTTC. The rearrangement uses TRBV25-1 and TRBJ2-7; either TRBD1 or TRBD2 may fit D (5 bases each). The ends were cut back, 1 base at V and 4 bases at J, with 11 bases in the middle. From germline, CDR1 is MGHDK and CDR2 SYGVNS. The CDR3 sequence is 14 residues long.